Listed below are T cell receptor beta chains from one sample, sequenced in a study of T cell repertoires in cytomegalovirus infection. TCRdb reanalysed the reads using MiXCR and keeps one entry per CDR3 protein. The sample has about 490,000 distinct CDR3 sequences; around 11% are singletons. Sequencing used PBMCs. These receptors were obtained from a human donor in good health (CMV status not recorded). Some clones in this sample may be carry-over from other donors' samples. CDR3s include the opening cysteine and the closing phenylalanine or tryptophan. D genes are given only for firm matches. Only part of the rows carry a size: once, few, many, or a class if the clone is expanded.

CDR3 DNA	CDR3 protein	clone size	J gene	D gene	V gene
TGTGCCAGCAGTTTTTCCGAGTGGCCTAGCTCCTACAATGAGCAGTTCTTC	CASSFSEWPSSYNEQFF	few	TRBJ2-1	.	TRBV28
TGTGCCAGCAGTGAAGCGGGACAGGGGGCGGGAGATACGCAGTATTTT	CASSEAGQGAGDTQYF	many	TRBJ2-3	TRBD1	TRBV2
TGCAGTGCTCTCCCGGGACTAGCGGAAATCAGGAGTTACAATGAGCAGTTCTTC	CSALPGLAEIRSYNEQFF	.	TRBJ2-1	TRBD2	TRBV20-1
TGCAGCGTCTCGGACAGCCGAAACTATGGCTACACCTTC	CSVSDSRNYGYTF	few	TRBJ1-2	.	TRBV29-1
TGTGCCACCAGCAGAGATGGGGGGAGCAATCAGCCCCAGCATTTT	CATSRDGGSNQPQHF	many	TRBJ1-5	.	TRBV15
TGTGCCAGCCGAGCGGGAACCTACAATGAGCAGTTCTTC	CASRAGTYNEQFF	.	TRBJ2-1	TRBD2	TRBV9
TGTGCCAGTAGTTTAACAGGGGGCTTTTATAGCAATCAGCCCCAGCATTTT	CASSLTGGFYSNQPQHF	few	TRBJ1-5	TRBD1	TRBV19
TGTGCCAGCAGCCTGTACAGGAGCTATGGCTACACCTTC	CASSLYRSYGYTF	.	TRBJ1-2	.	TRBV14
TGTGCCAGTAGTACCCAGTGGACTAGCGTCACAGATACGCAGTATTTT	CASSTQWTSVTDTQYF	few	TRBJ2-3	TRBD2	TRBV19
TGTGCCAGCAGCGCCGGACAGCTCCGCACAGATACGCAGTATTTT	CASSAGQLRTDTQYF	many	TRBJ2-3	.	TRBV7-9
TGTGCCAGCAGTACGGGACAGGGGCGGGGTGGCTACACCTTC	CASSTGQGRGGYTF	many	TRBJ1-2	TRBD1	TRBV28
TGTGCCAGCAGCGCCAGGACTAGTCCCGGGGAGCTGTTTTTT	CASSARTSPGELFF	many	TRBJ2-2	TRBD2	TRBV11-3
TGCGCCAGCAGCTCGGGGAAAGCCTTTGAAGCTTTCTTT	CASSSGKAFEAFF	.	TRBJ1-1	.	TRBV5-1
TGTGCCACCAGCAGAGAAAAGAAGGCGAAGGGGGGCAATCAGCCCCAGCATTTT	CATSREKKAKGGNQPQHF	few	TRBJ1-5	.	TRBV15
TGTGCCAGCAGCTCGACCCCCGAGTATGAGCAGTTCTTC	CASSSTPEYEQFF	many	TRBJ2-1	.	TRBV7-8
TGCGCCAGCAGCTTGGGAGGGGGCGATGGGAATCAGCCCCAGCATTTT	CASSLGGGDGNQPQHF	many	TRBJ1-5	TRBD1	TRBV5-1
TGTGCCAGCAGTGAACGCTCAGATTACAATGAGCAGTTCTTC	CASSERSDYNEQFF	.	TRBJ2-1	.	TRBV2
TGTGCCAGCAGATCGGGACAGGCGGGTGAAAAACTGTTTTTT	CASRSGQAGEKLFF	.	TRBJ1-4	TRBD1	TRBV5-3
TGTGCCAGCTCAGAGGGGGCCCAGCATCTTGGATGGTCATCTGGAAACACCATATATTTT	CASSEGAQHLGWSSGNTIYF	many	TRBJ1-3	TRBD1	TRBV18
TGCAGCGTCGGGACCCTAAGTCCCGGGGAGCTGTTTTTT	CSVGTLSPGELFF	.	TRBJ2-2	.	TRBV29-1
TGTGCCAGCTCACCACGGGACAGGGGAGCTTCCTATGGCTACACCTTC	CASSPRDRGASYGYTF	.	TRBJ1-2	TRBD1	TRBV18
TGTGCCAGCAGCTTAGGGGCCGTAACTAACTATGGCTACACCTTC	CASSLGAVTNYGYTF	many	TRBJ1-2	.	TRBV7-8
TGTGCCAGCAGCTTAGAGCGCGAGCAGTACTTC	CASSLEREQYF	many	TRBJ2-7	.	TRBV7-8
TGCAGCGCTGACCACCAAGGAAAACTGTTTTTT	CSADHQGKLFF	.	TRBJ1-4	.	TRBV29-1
TGTGCCAGCAGCCAAGAAAGTTGGCAGACTAATGAAAAACTGTTTTTT	CASSQESWQTNEKLFF	many	TRBJ1-4	.	TRBV14
TGTGCCAGCAGCTATGGGTCTGGCTATGGCTACACCTTC	CASSYGSGYGYTF	many	TRBJ1-2	.	TRBV11-2
TGTGCCAGCAGCCCAGGACTAGCGGGAGGATGGGAGACCCAGTACTTC	CASSPGLAGGWETQYF	.	TRBJ2-5	TRBD2	TRBV3-1
TGTGCCTGGAGTTCGACAGGTGATCAGCCCCAGCATTTT	CAWSSTGDQPQHF	.	TRBJ1-5	.	TRBV30
TGTGCCAGCAGCGGGAGGGACGCTAACTCCTACAATGAGCAGTTCTTC	CASSGRDANSYNEQFF	many	TRBJ2-1	TRBD2	TRBV28
TGCGCCAGCAGGTTAGCGGGAGACTACACAGATACGCAGTATTTT	CASRLAGDYTDTQYF	once	TRBJ2-3	TRBD2	TRBV5-1
TGTGCCAGCAGCTTTCTACCAGTCAACACTGAAGCTTTCTTT	CASSFLPVNTEAFF	many	TRBJ1-1	.	TRBV7-2
TGTGCCAGCAGCCCCCCCGAAACCGGCACAGATACGCAGTATTTT	CASSPPETGTDTQYF	many	TRBJ2-3	.	TRBV12-3/TRBV12-4
TGCGCCAGCAGCCAAACAGGGATCCGGCAGCCCCAGCATTTT	CASSQTGIRQPQHF	many	TRBJ1-5	.	TRBV4-1
TGCAGTGCTCGAAGGGACGGTCCCCACGAGCAGTACTTC	CSARRDGPHEQYF	many	TRBJ2-7	.	TRBV20-1
TGTGCCACCAGTGATATCGGACTAACAGAGGAGTATTTT	CATSDIGLTEEYF	few	TRBJ2-3	.	TRBV24-1
TGTGCCAGCAGCCACCCCGACAGAAAGATCACTGAAGCTTTCTTT	CASSHPDRKITEAFF	many	TRBJ1-1	.	TRBV7-2
TGCGCCAGCAGCCAACCGAGGGACAGGGGGCAGGGAGAGCAGTACTTC	CASSQPRDRGQGEQYF	few	TRBJ2-7	TRBD1	TRBV5-1
TGTGCCAGCGAGGCCAGGGGGCTGAGCACCGGGGAGCTGTTTTTT	CASEARGLSTGELFF	.	TRBJ2-2	TRBD1	TRBV2
TGTGCCAGCAGCTTAGTTGGGGAAAAGTACTTC	CASSLVGEKYF	.	TRBJ2-7	.	TRBV7-9
TGTGCCAGCAGCCAAGAGGCGTGGAGCCGAGAGACCCAGTACTTC	CASSQEAWSRETQYF	few	TRBJ2-5	.	TRBV14
TGCAGTGCTTTAGCCCTAGCGGGGGTAAGCAATGAGCAGTTCTTC	CSALALAGVSNEQFF	.	TRBJ2-1	TRBD2	TRBV20-1
TGCGCCAGCAGCTGGACAGGGACGCCGAACACCGGGGAGCTGTTTTTT	CASSWTGTPNTGELFF	few	TRBJ2-2	TRBD1	TRBV5-1
TGTGCCAGCAGTCCCATGACAGGGTCTAATGAAAAACTGTTTTTT	CASSPMTGSNEKLFF	few	TRBJ1-4	TRBD1	TRBV28
TGTGCCAGCAGCTTGAGTGGGGACAGGGGCATCTTCTCTGGAAACACCATATATTTT	CASSLSGDRGIFSGNTIYF	.	TRBJ1-3	TRBD1	TRBV5-6
TGTGCCAGCCGGTGGGGGGGCGGCACGAACACCGGGGAGCTGTTTTTT	CASRWGGGTNTGELFF	.	TRBJ2-2	.	TRBV28